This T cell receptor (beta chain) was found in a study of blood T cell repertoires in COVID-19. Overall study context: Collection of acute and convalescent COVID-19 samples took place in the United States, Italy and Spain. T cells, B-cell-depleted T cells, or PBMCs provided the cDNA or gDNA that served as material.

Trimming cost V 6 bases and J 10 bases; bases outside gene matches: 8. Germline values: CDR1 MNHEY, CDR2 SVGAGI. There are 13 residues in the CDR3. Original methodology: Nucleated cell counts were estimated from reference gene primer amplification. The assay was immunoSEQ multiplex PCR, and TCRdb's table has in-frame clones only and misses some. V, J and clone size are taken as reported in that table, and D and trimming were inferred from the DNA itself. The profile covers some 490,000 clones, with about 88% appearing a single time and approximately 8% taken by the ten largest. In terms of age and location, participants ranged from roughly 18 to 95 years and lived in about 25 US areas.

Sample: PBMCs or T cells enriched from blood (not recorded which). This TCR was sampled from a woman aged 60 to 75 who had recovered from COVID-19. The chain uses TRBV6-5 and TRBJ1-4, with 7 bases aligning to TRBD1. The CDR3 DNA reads TGTGCCAGCAGATCCCAGGGGGTTGGAAAACTGTTTTTT. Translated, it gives CASRSQGVGKLFF.